These 16 T cell receptor beta chains came from one sample sequenced in a study of shared clonotypes between healthy human individuals. The naive CD8 fraction comprised CD45RO-negative cells positively selected for CCR7 and excluded terminally differentiated effector memory CD45RA+ cells. Libraries were prepared by immunoSEQ multiplex PCR; TCRdb keeps only in-frame clonotypes and omits some of them. The table has hundreds of thousands of clones, 80% to 95% seen once. Sequenced material: naive CD8+ T cells sorted from blood. All receptors derive from a man aged 25-40 years in good health.

The V call is TRBV29-1, the J call TRBJ1-2; 7 bases are shared with TRBD1. Germline-derived CDR1 and CDR2 are SQVTM and ANQGSEA. Losses at the gene ends were 3 bases for V and 4 bases for J; bases not matched to a gene: 5. This CDR3 contains 13 residues. The DNA of the CDR3 is TGCAGCGTTGATAGACAGGGCGGCTATGGCTACACCTTC. Its translation: CSVDRQGGYGYTF.

The chain joins TRBV6-1 to TRBJ2-7; 7 nucleotides line up with TRBD1. The trim removed 2 bases at V and 6 bases at J, leaving 13 bases unmatched. The CDR3 spans 16 residues. The V gene's germline CDR1 is MNHNS and CDR2 SASEGT. For the CDR3, the DNA is TGTGCCAGCAGTGAATCGGCCGGGACAGCGTTCTCCGAGCAGTACTTC. It encodes CASSESAGTAFSEQYF.

V gene TRBV7-6 combines with J gene TRBJ2-6, with D hard to call. V lost 5 bases and J lost 3, with 11 bases in between. CDR1 is SGHVS, CDR2 FNYEAQ, per germline. The CDR3 runs to 15 residues. CDR3 residues: CASSPLIRGANVLTF. DNA for the CDR3: TGTGCCAGCAGCCCATTAATCCGTGGGGCCAACGTCCTGACTTTC.

DNA for the CDR3: TGTGCCAGCAGCTTCCCGGTGGGAGACACCGGGGAGCTGTTTTTT. It is translated as CASSFPVGDTGELFF. The chain is built from TRBV7-9 and TRBJ2-2; D is perhaps TRBD2 (5 bases). This CDR3 has 15 amino acids. The germline CDR1 and CDR2 sequences are SEHNR and FQNEAQ (reference sequence). Trimming took off 3 bases at V and 3 bases at J, with 11 bases between the two ends.

The chain links TRBV19 to TRBJ2-4, with a weak D call TRBD1 (5 bases). Germline values: CDR1 LNHDA, CDR2 SQIVND (reference sequence). Trimming pared 6 bases from V and 9 bases from J, leaving 15 bases between. The CDR3 is 13 residues long. Here the CDR3 DNA reads TGTGCCAGTAGCCTCTCGGCAGGGTCCATTCAGTACTTC. The encoded protein is CASSLSAGSIQYF.

This clone was recorded only once. This chain uses TRBV13 with TRBJ2-7; D possibly corresponds to TRBD2 (6 bases). CDR3 length: 16 residues. V dropped 0 bases and J dropped 5 bases, with 17 bases sitting between them. CDR1 PRHDT and CDR2 FYEKMQ come from the germline V gene (reference sequence). The CDR3 protein is CASSLGGGRLFDEQYF. In DNA, the CDR3 is TGTGCCAGCAGCTTAGGCGGAGGGCGTCTTTTTGACGAGCAGTACTTC.

The J gene is TRBJ2-2, the V gene TRBV9; D is unresolved. The length of the CDR3 is 14 residues. In germline, CDR1 is SGDLS, CDR2 YYNGEE. The CDR3: CATGPSVFTGELFF. The CDR3 coding sequence is TGTGCGACCGGCCCAAGCGTGTTCACCGGGGAGCTGTTTTTT.

The rearrangement uses TRBV7-9 and TRBJ2-7; D ambiguous. V lost 3 bases, J lost 2 bases, and 8 bases lay in between. This CDR3 region has 13 residues. Germline CDR1 SEHNR, CDR2 FQNEAQ (reference sequence). CDR3 coding DNA: TGTGCCAGCAGCTTGGGCAGAACCTACGAGCAGTACTTC. Its protein is CASSLGRTYEQYF.

This clone is a singleton in its sample. The V call is TRBV11-2, the J call TRBJ1-5; 9 nucleotides line up with TRBD1. This CDR3 comprises 17 residues. Trimming took 3 bases from V and 3 from J; bases not matched to a gene: 9. Germline loops: CDR1 SGHAT, CDR2 FQNNGV. In nucleotides, the CDR3 is TGTGCCAGCAGCTTGGGCGGCGGACAGGGGATCAATCAGCCCCAGCATTTT. It codes for CASSLGGGQGINQPQHF.

This chain connects TRBV27 to TRBJ2-7, with D perhaps matching TRBD2 (5 bases). This CDR3 region has 15 residues. Trimming took 5 bases from V and 5 from J, leaving 19 bases between them. CDR1 and CDR2 from the germline V gene are MNHEY and SMNVEV (reference sequence). CDR3 loop: CASSQTTSGFNEQYF. CDR3 sequence (DNA): TGTGCCAGCAGTCAAACGACTTCGGGGTTTAACGAGCAGTACTTC.

J is TRBJ1-5 and V is TRBV4-3; possible D gene TRBD1, 6 bases. With 4 bases removed from V and 6 bases from J, the gap between germline ends came to 13 bases. From germline, CDR1 is LGHNA and CDR2 YSLEER. The CDR3 runs 14 residues. CDR3 nucleotide sequence: TGCGCCAGCAGCCGTGATACAGGGAGTCAGCCCCAGCATTTT. Protein sequence: CASSRDTGSQPQHF.

The genes are TRBV28 and TRBJ2-2; 8 nucleotides match TRBD2. Germline-derived CDR1 and CDR2 are MDHEN and SYDVKM. CDR3 length: 18 amino acids. V lost 2 bases and J lost 1; bases outside the gene matches: 9. CDR3 sequence (DNA): TGTGCCAGCAGTTTAGAACTAGCGGCTAATAAGAACACCGGGGAGCTGTTTTTT. Translating gives CASSLELAANKNTGELFF.

The chain links TRBV4-1 to TRBJ2-7; the match to TRBD1 covers 7 bases. The CDR3 loop spans 16 amino acids. Trimming took 3 bases from V and 2 from J; bases not matched to a gene: 10. Germline V lookup: CDR1 MGHRA, CDR2 YSYEKL. The CDR3 DNA reads TGCGCCAGCAGCCAGAATTTACAGGGGTATGCCTACGAGCAGTACTTC. Residues: CASSQNLQGYAYEQYF.

The V and J genes are TRBV30 and TRBJ1-5, with D hard to call. CDR1 is GTSNPN, CDR2 SVGIG, per germline (reference sequence). The V end was cut by 1 base, the J end by 5 bases, with 12 bases between. The length of the CDR3 is 14 residues. In DNA form, the CDR3 reads TGTGCCTGGAGTGCAGGAGTTGGCGATCAGCCCCAGCATTTT. Amino acid sequence: CAWSAGVGDQPQHF. The variable domain in full, completed from reference TRBV30 and TRBJ1-5, reads SQTIHQWPATLVQPVGSPLSLECTVEGTSNPNLYWYRQAAGRGLQLLFYSVGIGQISSEVPQNLSASRPQDRQFILSSKKLLLSDSGFYLCAWSAGVGDQPQHFGDGTRLSIL.

The rearrangement uses TRBV27 and TRBJ2-1, with 7 bases fitting TRBD2. Losses at the gene ends were 5 bases for V and 9 bases for J; bases not matched to a gene: 13. This CDR3 is 15 amino acids long. CDR1 and CDR2 (germline): MNHEY, SMNVEV (reference sequence). CDR3 DNA sequence: TGTGCCAGCAGTCCCCGAGGGCGGGAGTCAGGTGAGCAGTTCTTC. Amino acids: CASSPRGRESGEQFF.

J is TRBJ2-7 and V is TRBV7-8; tentatively, D is TRBD1 (6 bases). V dropped 1 base and J dropped 7 bases, with 8 bases sitting between them. Germline assignment: CDR1 SGHVS and CDR2 FQNEAQ. This CDR3 spans 12 amino acids. In DNA form, the CDR3 reads TGTGCCAGCAGCTTAGGGGGGCTTGAGCAGTACTTC. The encoded protein is CASSLGGLEQYF. Full variable domain (rest looked up from reference TRBV7-8 and TRBJ2-7): GAGVSQSPRYKVAKRGQDVALRCDPISGHVSLFWYQQALGQGPEFLTYFQNEAQLDKSGLPSDRFFAERPEGSVSTLKIQRTQQEDSAVYLCASSLGGLEQYFGPGTRLTVT.